In its sample, the clone carrying this TCR beta chain was seen once. Each CDR3 protein gets one entry after TCRdb re-called the 5' RACE reads with MiXCR. Here the sample spans about 53,000 distinct CDR3 sequences, about 15% being singletons. The sample is drawn from a study of T cells of healthy individuals. The CDR3 is made up of 14 amino acids. Germline V gene lookup returns CDR1 SGDLS and CDR2 YYNGEE. Deletions cut 4 bases from V and 0 bases from J, with 10 bases between. The V and J genes are TRBV9 and TRBJ1-1; the D gene is possibly TRBD1 (5 bases). This sequence originates from a human donor in good health. The CDR3 DNA reads TGTGCCAGCAGCCTCAAACAGGTGAACACTGAAGCTTTCTTT. Its protein product is CASSLKQVNTEAFF.